This T cell receptor (beta chain) was recovered during a study of CD8 T cells in Susac syndrome. Overall study findings and caveats: CD4+ repertoires of Susac syndrome patients lacked detectable clonal expansion.

TCR beta sequencing covered blood CD8+ and CD4+ T cells. The authors reverse transcribed roughly 0.5 to 1 ug RNA with random hexamers. Multiplex PCR with immunoSEQ amplified the TCR beta CDR3 across 54 Vbeta and 13 Jbeta. TCRdb called the immunoSEQ multiplex PCR reads again in MiXCR, with one record for every CDR3 protein. The top ten hold 0.08% to 0.11% of the sample, which has around 230,000 distinct CDR3 sequences, 95% to 97% seen once. With regard to this clonotype: Its specificity is not known.

Germline lookup yields CDR1 MNHNS and CDR2 SASEGT. Trimming at V came to 8 bases and at J to 3 bases, leaving 8 bases not matched to a gene. The CDR3 covers 14 residues. The clonotype comes from a human donor with Susac syndrome. The V call is TRBV6-1, the J call TRBJ2-7, with TRBD1 matching 9 bases. Specimen: CD4+ T cells from PBMCs. The CDR3 is CASHPDRGGYEQYF. In DNA form, the CDR3 reads TGTGCCAGCCACCCGGACAGGGGAGGCTACGAGCAGTACTTC.